This T cell receptor beta chain was captured by sequencing in a study of shared clonotypes between healthy human individuals. V was clipped by 1 base and J by 3 bases, with 10 bases between them. Germline V lookup: CDR1 SNHLY, CDR2 FYNNEI. CDR3 length equals 15 residues. The repertoire was sequenced with immunoSEQ multiplex PCR; TCRdb's copy has only in-frame clones and lacks some. The sample holds some 580,000 clones, roughly 98% seen once. Positively selected for CCR7, the CD45RO-negative cells used as naive CD8 cells excluded terminally differentiated effector memory CD45RA+ cells. Sequenced: naive CD8+ T cells sorted from blood. The V gene is TRBV2, the J gene TRBJ1-5, with D perhaps TRBD1 (5 bases). The clonotype originates from a man in his thirties or forties in good health. The CDR3 region has the DNA TGTGCCAGCAGTGAAGGAGGAGGGGACAATCAGCCCCAGCATTTT. This sequence encodes CASSEGGGDNQPQHF.